This note documents a single T cell receptor (beta chain) sequence. Its cognate antigen is unknown. Measured with immunoSEQ multiplex PCR; TCRdb has only the in-frame clones, and not every one. This sample has about 9,000 clones, with approximately 60% found just once. The entry originates in a study of neoadjuvant anti-PD-1 for oral cavity cancer. Study information: Around day 43, patients without progression received a fourth nivolumab dose before surgery. Overall study findings and caveats: Greater tumor shrinkage accompanied bigger post-treatment sizes of preexisting clones. Higher pretreatment Treg/Th17 ratios tracked higher pretreatment blood clonality.

The receptor's source is a person aged 35 to 85 with oral cavity squamous cell carcinoma. Sample: tumor tissue, taken before nivolumab (anti-PD-1) treatment.

The CDR3, as DNA: TGTGCCAGCAGCCCCGGACTAGCGGGAATCACCGTGTTCTTC. This codes for CASSPGLAGITVFF. The chain joins TRBV7-2 to TRBJ2-1, with TRBD2 matching 12 bases. Germline-derived CDR1 and CDR2 are SGHTA and FQGNSA. The CDR3 covers 14 residues. The V and J ends lost 5 bases and 15 bases, in that order; junction bases with no gene match: 11.